This T cell receptor (beta chain) was sequenced in a study of siplizumab effects on memory and regulatory T cells. Per sample, approximately 10^5 TCR templates underwent assay. Assay used: immunoSEQ multiplex PCR; TCRdb lists only in-frame clones, some missing. The profile covers tens of thousands of clones, with 80% to 90% appearing a single time and about 1.7% taken by the ten largest. General study points: The apparent diversity of naive T cells exceeded that of memory cells, and naive T cells seemed to make a major contribution to the alloresponse. With siplizumab, Treg-derived clones averaged around 69% of mappable alloreactive CD4+ clones, versus less than 35% in controls.

As to this clone: What it binds is not known.

This TCR was sampled from a human donor in good health. The specimen sequenced was Tregs sorted from blood.

CDR3: CASTASGSNEQFF. The CDR3 nucleotides are TGTGCCAGTACTGCTAGCGGGAGTAATGAGCAGTTCTTC. V and J are TRBV19 and TRBJ2-1; TRBD2 agrees at 10 bases. The CDR3 consists of 13 residues. Germline CDR1 and CDR2: LNHDA and SQIVND (reference sequence). V lost 7 bases and J lost 7; bases outside the gene matches: 4.